The 18 T cell receptor beta chains in this list originate from one sample, sequenced in a study of blood T cell repertoires in COVID-19 (TCRdb year 2020). The receptor library was made with the immunoSEQ multiplex PCR assay. TCRdb stores this immuneACCESS table with in-frame sequences only. Part of the clones is absent; in the studies checked, under half of the shortfall reflects unresolved V genes, and no reason is known for the rest. This sample holds approximately 170,000 clones; roughly 78% were observed only once. The ten largest clonotypes hold about 20% of the sample. The specimen sequenced was PBMCs or T cells enriched from blood (not recorded which). The receptors come from a woman aged 70 to 79 in a cohort exposed to, infected with or recovered from COVID-19 (not recorded which).

The DNA for the CDR3 is TGTGCCACCAGTGATTCAGGGACAGGGGCCTATGGCTACACCTTC. Encoded protein: CATSDSGTGAYGYTF. V is TRBV24-1 and J is TRBJ1-2; 10 bases match TRBD1. V dropped 2 bases and J dropped 4; count of bases not matched to a gene: 3. The CDR3 runs 15 residues. Germline V CDR1 and CDR2: KGHDR, SFDVKD.

The chain has TRBV9 and TRBJ2-2, with TRBD1 matching over 8 bases. V lost 4 bases and J lost 1; bases outside the gene matches: 6. The CDR3 has 16 amino acids. In germline, CDR1 is SGDLS, CDR2 YYNGEE. CDR3 DNA sequence: TGTGCCAGCAGCCCCCAGGGGGCAGGGAACACCGGGGAGCTGTTTTTT. Translated: CASSPQGAGNTGELFF.

The chain is built from TRBV11-3 and TRBJ2-1; D unresolved. V lost 8 bases to trimming and J lost 1 base, with 12 bases between them. Germline CDR1 is SGHNT and CDR2 is YENEEA. The CDR3 length is 14 residues. The CDR3 nucleotides are TGTGCCAGCTCCGCGGTATTTTCCTACAATGAGCAGTTCTTC. Amino acids: CASSAVFSYNEQFF.

This clone has a single count. The rearrangement uses TRBV2 and TRBJ1-6; 8 bases agree with TRBD1. Germline CDR1 and CDR2: SNHLY and FYNNEI. The length of the CDR3 is 18 residues. V dropped 7 bases and J dropped 0; count of bases not matched to a gene: 11. CDR3 DNA: TGTGCCAGCACCCTGGACAGGGTATCCGGCTCCTATAATTCACCCCTCCACTTT. Protein product: CASTLDRVSGSYNSPLHF.

V usage is TRBV6-5 and J usage is TRBJ2-2, with D possibly matching TRBD1 (6 bases). The CDR3 covers 14 residues. The germline V gene has CDR1 MNHEY and CDR2 SVGAGI. Trimming left V 2 bases short and J 6 bases short, with 10 bases between. In nucleotides, the CDR3 is TGTGCCAGCAGTTACCAGGGGAAGCCCGGGGAGCTGTTTTTT. Protein: CASSYQGKPGELFF.

The chain couples TRBV6-6 to TRBJ1-1; D uncertain. Germline V CDR1 and CDR2: MNHNY, SVGAGI (reference sequence). The CDR3 has 13 residues. The germline V and J ends were trimmed by 0 bases and 1 base, with 3 bases remaining between them. The CDR3 loop is CASSYSQNTEAFF. The DNA of the CDR3 is TGTGCCAGCAGTTACTCACAGAACACTGAAGCTTTCTTT.

This chain uses TRBV6-5 with TRBJ2-7; D possibly corresponds to TRBD1 (6 bases). Germline CDR1 MNHEY, CDR2 SVGAGI. The germline V and J ends were trimmed by 6 bases and 6 bases, with 12 bases remaining between them. CDR3 length equals 12 residues. The CDR3 loop is CASSIAGVEQYF. CDR3 bases: TGTGCCAGCAGCATCGCAGGGGTCGAGCAGTACTTC.

The chain carries TRBV11-2 and TRBJ1-6, with 7 bases aligning to TRBD1. Germline V lookup: CDR1 SGHAT, CDR2 FQNNGV. V shed 6 bases, J shed 10 bases, and the junction held 15 bases outside the gene matches. This CDR3 spans 16 amino acids. The CDR3 here is CASRPPRQGWSSPLHF. In DNA form, the CDR3 reads TGTGCCAGCAGACCTCCACGACAGGGTTGGAGCTCACCCCTCCACTTT. The variable domain in full, completed from reference TRBV11-2 and TRBJ1-6, reads EAGVAQSPRYKIIEKRQSVAFWCNPISGHATLYWYQQILGQGPKLLIQFQNNGVVDDSQLPKDRFSAERLKGVDSTLKIQPAKLEDSAVYLCASRPPRQGWSSPLHFGNGTRLTVT.

This clone was seen a handful of times. This chain connects TRBV28 to TRBJ2-6; maybe TRBD1 (6 bases). Germline CDR1 MDHEN, CDR2 SYDVKM. This CDR3 has 17 residues. Trimming removed 5 bases from V and 2 bases from J, with 16 bases in between. The CDR3 sequence is CASSPLTGGAGANVLTF. CDR3 in DNA: TGTGCCAGCAGTCCACTGACAGGTGGAGCTGGGGCCAACGTCCTGACTTTC.

This clone has just a few counts. V usage is TRBV5-1 and J usage is TRBJ2-3; 11 bases fit TRBD1. Germline values: CDR1 SGHRS, CDR2 YFSETQ. V gave up 0 bases and J gave up 4 bases; unmatched junction bases: 1. The CDR3 contains 15 residues. The DNA for the CDR3 is TGCGCCAGCAGCTTGGGGACAGGGGGCGCAGATACGCAGTATTTT. The encoded protein is CASSLGTGGADTQYF.

J is TRBJ2-2 and V is TRBV7-9; 12 bases are a match to TRBD2. Looked up from germline, CDR1 is SEHNR and CDR2 is FQNEAQ (reference sequence). The J segment lost 5 bases and the V segment lost 6 bases, leaving 4 bases of the junction unmatched. This CDR3 has 15 amino acids. CDR3 nucleotides: TGTGCCAGCAGTTCCGGGACTAGCGGGACCGGGGAGCTGTTTTTT. This sequence encodes CASSSGTSGTGELFF.

In DNA, the CDR3 is TGTGCCAGCAGCTTAGGACAGCACTCCTACAATGAGCAGTTCTTC. This encodes CASSLGQHSYNEQFF. This chain connects TRBV11-3 to TRBJ2-1, with TRBD1 as a possible D gene (5 bases). This CDR3 is built from 15 residues. CDR1 SGHNT and CDR2 YENEEA come from the germline V gene. The V and J ends lost 1 base and 0 bases respectively, with 7 bases between them.

The chain employs TRBV6-2 or TRBV6-3 and TRBJ2-2; 7 bases fit TRBD1. CDR1 is MNHEY and CDR2 is SVGEGT in the germline V gene. The trim removed 6 bases at V and 2 bases at J, leaving 3 bases unmatched. This CDR3 region has 14 residues. CDR3 in DNA: TGTGCCAGCAGCCGGACAGGCAACACCGGGGAGCTGTTTTTT. This gives the protein CASSRTGNTGELFF.

The chain has TRBV19 and TRBJ1-1; a weak D match, TRBD1 (6 bases). Trimming left V 7 bases short and J 5 bases short, with 17 bases between. The CDR3 contains 14 residues. Germline CDR1 reads LNHDA; CDR2 reads SQIVND (reference sequence). The CDR3 here is CASKESGGRTEAFF. In nucleotides, the CDR3 is TGTGCCAGTAAGGAAAGCGGGGGGCGAACTGAAGCTTTCTTT.

The V call is TRBV2, the J call TRBJ2-1, with D unclear. CDR3 size: 12 residues. Germline V gene lookup returns CDR1 SNHLY and CDR2 FYNNEI. Between the trimmed V and J ends, which lost 3 bases and 6 bases, there was a span of 6 bases. CDR3 sequence reads: CASSDLLNEQFF. CDR3 coding DNA: TGTGCCAGCAGTGATCTCCTCAATGAGCAGTTCTTC.

This chain connects TRBV5-4 to TRBJ1-4, with unresolved D. Per the germline V gene, CDR1 is SGHNT and CDR2 is YYREEE (reference sequence). This CDR3 has 14 amino acids. Trimming took off 0 bases at V and 5 bases at J, with 8 bases between the two ends. The CDR3 sequence is CASSLGQANEKLFF. CDR3 in DNA: TGTGCCAGCAGCTTGGGCCAAGCAAATGAAAAACTGTTTTTT.

This clone came up a few times. This rearrangement joins TRBV2 to TRBJ2-7, with 11 bases fitting TRBD1. Germline values: CDR1 SNHLY, CDR2 FYNNEI. With V trimmed by 4 bases and J by 1 base, 3 bases remained unmatched. The CDR3 covers 15 residues. Here the CDR3 reads CASSGGQGGSYEQYF. In nucleotides, the CDR3 is TGTGCCAGCAGTGGGGGACAGGGGGGTTCCTACGAGCAGTACTTC.

A few counts support this clone. The J gene is TRBJ2-7, the V gene TRBV5-1, with D maybe TRBD2 (6 bases). Germline V gene sequence: CDR1 SGHRS, CDR2 YFSETQ. Deletions cut 6 bases from V and 4 bases from J, with 26 bases between. The CDR3 runs 17 residues. CDR3 protein: CASTGGIDLSSGYEQYF. For the CDR3, the DNA is TGCGCCAGCACCGGGGGAATCGATCTCTCGAGCGGTTACGAGCAGTACTTC.